This T cell receptor beta chain stems from a study of shared clonotypes between healthy human individuals. This CDR3 has 17 amino acids. CDR1 MGHRA and CDR2 YSYEKL come from the germline V gene. Here immunoSEQ multiplex PCR was the method, and the copy in TCRdb shows in-frame clones only, minus some. The table includes over 400,000 clones, about 96% detected once. V and J are TRBV4-1 and TRBJ2-5, with 9 bases matching TRBD2. The end of the DNA is better explained by TRBJ2-7, so the J call may be wrong. The TCR sequence derives from a woman in her 30s in good health. Sequenced: naive CD4+ T cells sorted from blood. The subset here: CD45RA+ positively selected. The CDR3 region is CASSRGNFSTSGYEQYF. The CDR3 DNA reads as TGCGCCAGCAGCCGGGGAAACTTTTCGACTAGCGGCTACGAGCAGTACTTC.